These 5 T cell receptor beta chains were all obtained from the same sample, sequenced in a study of blood T cell repertoires in COVID-19. Clones were sequenced by immunoSEQ multiplex PCR, and TCRdb holds only the in-frame ones, with some missing. Seen here are 75,000 to 100,000 clones, about four fifths observed once, and the top ten hold 21%. Sequenced material: peripheral blood. The receptors originated from a human donor in a cohort sampled during active COVID-19.

This clone came up a few times. Relative to the germline gene, one junction end is altered; a read error may explain this. The chain employs TRBV7-7 and TRBJ2-2; D may be TRBD1 (6 bases). CDR3 size: 14 residues. Germline CDR1 reads SSHAT; CDR2 reads FNYEAQ (reference sequence). CDR3 sequence: CASSADSATGELFF. The CDR3 coding sequence is TGTGCTAGCAGCGCGGACAGTGCCACCGGGGAGCTGTTTTTT.

The rearrangement uses TRBV21-1 and TRBJ2-7; the table names TRBD2, a call not compared with the DNA. TRBV21-1 is flagged as a pseudogene. The CDR3 length is 12 residues. The CDR3 DNA reads as TGTGCCAGCAGAGCTGTCTCCTACGAGCAGTACTTC. Translation: CASRAVSYEQYF.

The chain carries TRBV4-2 and TRBJ1-2; D is undetermined. Germline lookup yields CDR1 LGHNA and CDR2 YNFKEQ. The V and J ends lost 4 bases and 7 bases respectively, with 19 bases between them. This CDR3 region has 15 residues. CDR3 DNA sequence: TGTGCCAGCAGCCCCCCCCTACCCCAAACTCCTGGCTACACCTTC. This translates into CASSPPLPQTPGYTF.

This chain links TRBV28 with TRBJ1-5, with TRBD1 matching over 12 bases. The ends lost 5 bases at V and 3 bases at J; junction bases unmatched: 5. From germline, CDR1 is MDHEN and CDR2 SYDVKM. The CDR3 sequence is 16 residues long. The CDR3 region is CASSGDRGHTNQPQHF. CDR3 nucleotides: TGTGCCAGCAGTGGGGACAGGGGGCACACCAATCAGCCCCAGCATTTT.

The chain uses TRBV6-1 and TRBJ2-7, with TRBD2 matching 7 bases. V trimming: 1 base; J trimming: 1 base; junction bases outside the gene matches: 7. This CDR3 has 16 residues. In germline, CDR1 is MNHNS, CDR2 SASEGT. CDR3 protein: CASSEGGGGNSYEQYF. The CDR3 bases are TGTGCCAGCAGTGAAGGTGGCGGGGGAAATTCCTACGAGCAGTACTTC.